The T cell receptor beta chain under discussion was sequenced for a study of cytomegalovirus exposure and HLA in healthy donors. Across the study: HLA-typed donors were the source of 82 million or so unique TCRs, which an early data release held. Study results and caveats: Within an earlier analysis, most TCR beta V segments proved productive either about 87% or about 30% of the time. The authors later linked a missense DCLRE1C variant to TCR beta V- and J-gene trimming. The analysis excluded some indistinguishable V segments, including TRBV6-2 and TRBV6-3.

Germline CDR1 reads MNHEY; CDR2 reads SVGAGI. Trimming took off 4 bases at V and 5 bases at J, with 11 bases between the two ends. The CDR3 loop spans 13 amino acids. PCR involved 60 Vbeta and 13 Jbeta primers. The repertoire was sequenced with immunoSEQ multiplex PCR; TCRdb's copy has only in-frame clones and lacks some. The sample carries roughly 200,000 clones, approximately 82% recorded once. To note about this clone: Its antigen is not identified.

Sequencing used PBMCs. The chain joins TRBV6-5 to TRBJ1-1; D might be TRBD1 (5 bases). The source of this sequence is a woman aged 40 to 50 in good health and CMV-seronegative. As DNA, the CDR3 is TGTGCCAGCAGTTTGGATCCAGGGACTGAAGCTTTCTTT. It codes for CASSLDPGTEAFF.